The 17 T cell receptor beta chains below all came from one sample that was sequenced in a study of blood T cell repertoires in COVID-19. Measured with immunoSEQ multiplex PCR; TCRdb has only the in-frame clones, and not every one. In the table there are a few hundred thousand clones, more than 80% of which are singletons. Sequenced material: PBMCs or T cells enriched from blood (not recorded which). These receptors all stem from a man aged 25-45 years who had recovered from COVID-19.

A few counts support this clone. The chain combines TRBV5-1 with TRBJ2-7, with D maybe TRBD1 (6 bases). V was trimmed by 1 base and J by 5 bases, leaving 16 bases between them. The CDR3 is 15 amino acids. Looked up from germline, CDR1 is SGHRS and CDR2 is YFSETQ. CDR3 loop: CASSLSRDNTNEQYF. CDR3 nucleotides: TGCGCCAGCAGCTTGAGTCGGGACAACACGAACGAGCAGTACTTC.

The gene calls are TRBV4-2 and TRBJ2-1, with 7 bases that match TRBD2. CDR1 is LGHNA, CDR2 YNFKEQ, per germline. CDR3 length: 15 amino acids. V gave up 4 bases and J gave up 7 bases; unmatched junction bases: 10. The CDR3 protein is CASSLRGLQLNEQFF. The CDR3 DNA sequence: TGTGCCAGCAGCCTCCGGGGACTACAACTAAATGAGCAGTTCTTC.

The rearrangement links TRBV25-1 to TRBJ1-5; no definite D call. From germline, CDR1 is MGHDK and CDR2 SYGVNS. The CDR3 is 14 residues long. The V and J ends lost 1 base and 4 bases respectively, with 8 bases between them. The CDR3 here is CASSESVRNQPQHF. The CDR3 bases are TGTGCCAGCAGTGAATCAGTACGTAATCAGCCCCAGCATTTT.

The chain couples TRBV6-5 to TRBJ2-1; D gene ambiguous. Trimming took 8 bases from V and 10 from J, leaving 15 bases between them. CDR3 length equals 12 residues. CDR1 and CDR2 from the germline V gene are MNHEY and SVGAGI. The CDR3, as DNA: TGTGCCAGCGGCCTGGATCGCGGAGAGCAGTTCTTC. It yields the protein CASGLDRGEQFF.

The chain recombines TRBV5-1 with TRBJ2-6; TRBD2 is a possible D gene (5 bases). CDR1 and CDR2 (germline): SGHRS, YFSETQ. This CDR3 comprises 13 residues. Trimming took 4 bases from V and 6 from J, leaving 8 bases between them. CDR3 sequence: CASSEGSANVLTF. In DNA form, the CDR3 reads TGCGCCAGCAGCGAGGGCTCGGCCAACGTCCTGACTTTC.

This rearrangement joins TRBV6-5 to TRBJ1-5, with 7 positions matching TRBD1. CDR3 length equals 12 residues. Per germline, CDR1 MNHEY and CDR2 SVGAGI. The V gene end was trimmed by 5 bases and the J gene end by 7 bases; junction bases not matched to a gene: 2. CDR3 sequence reads: CASSQGGQPQHF. The CDR3 DNA reads as TGTGCCAGCAGTCAGGGGGGCCAGCCCCAGCATTTT.

V gene TRBV7-3 combines with J gene TRBJ2-1, with 9 bases that match TRBD2. Germline V gene lookup returns CDR1 SGHTA and CDR2 FQGTGA. The CDR3 is made up of 15 amino acids. V was clipped by 4 bases and J by 6 bases; unmatched bases: 7. DNA of the CDR3: TGTGCCAGCAGCTATAGCGGGAGAAAACGCAATGAGCAGTTCTTC. The encoded protein is CASSYSGRKRNEQFF.

The chain couples TRBV4-1 to TRBJ1-4; 7 bases align to TRBD1. The V segment lost 0 bases and the J segment 5 bases; nucleotides outside the gene matches: 6. This CDR3 region has 16 residues. The germline CDR1 and CDR2 sequences are MGHRA and YSYEKL. The CDR3 protein is CASSQDIAGGNEKLFF. The CDR3 region has the DNA TGCGCCAGCAGCCAAGACATTGCAGGGGGAAATGAAAAACTGTTTTTT.

The chain has TRBV19 and TRBJ1-5; 10 nucleotides match TRBD1. The CDR3 length is 15 residues. With 4 bases clipped from V and 8 bases from J, the junction kept 8 bases outside the gene matches. Germline V gene data show CDR1 as LNHDA and CDR2 as SQIVND (reference sequence). CDR3: CASSTTGTGVEPQHF. DNA for the CDR3: TGTGCCAGTAGTACGACAGGGACAGGGGTGGAGCCCCAGCATTTT.

The rearrangement links TRBV7-8 to TRBJ1-2; D is perhaps TRBD1 (5 bases). This CDR3 has 16 amino acids. Germline lookup yields CDR1 SGHVS and CDR2 FQNEAQ. The germline V and J ends were trimmed by 5 bases and 5 bases, with 21 bases remaining between them. CDR3 residues: CASSRGDSMLGYGYTF. The DNA for the CDR3 is TGTGCCAGCAGCCGGGGCGACAGCATGCTGGGGTATGGCTACACCTTC.

The rearrangement uses TRBV4-2 and TRBJ2-7, with 9 bases that match TRBD2. The germline CDR1 and CDR2 sequences are LGHNA and YNFKEQ. The V gene end was trimmed by 1 base and the J gene end by 1 base; junction bases not matched to a gene: 8. This CDR3 spans 17 amino acids. CDR3 nucleotide sequence: TGTGCCAGCAGCCAAGTGTCTCCTAGCGGGACTTCCTACGAGCAGTACTTC. This encodes CASSQVSPSGTSYEQYF.

The chain has TRBV13 and TRBJ2-1, with TRBD1 identical over 7 bases. The CDR3 totals 18 residues. V was clipped by 2 bases and J by 6 bases; unmatched bases: 16. Germline CDR1 is PRHDT and CDR2 is FYEKMQ (reference sequence). The CDR3 sequence: CASSLTSLFSEGANEQFF. The CDR3 DNA sequence: TGTGCCAGCAGCTTAACCTCCCTCTTCAGCGAGGGGGCCAATGAGCAGTTCTTC.

V and J are TRBV11-2 and TRBJ2-1; D might be TRBD2 (6 bases). The CDR3 runs to 13 residues. Trimming stripped 0 bases from V and 10 bases from J, with 10 bases between. Germline V gene data show CDR1 as SGHAT and CDR2 as FQNNGV. The CDR3 region is CASSLDWGREQFF. The DNA for the CDR3 is TGTGCCAGCAGCTTAGATTGGGGGAGGGAGCAGTTCTTC.

The chain recombines TRBV29-1 with TRBJ2-5, with D tentatively TRBD2 (6 bases). The CDR3 has 14 amino acids. V was pared by 4 bases and J by 2 bases, with 14 bases between. CDR1 is SQVTM and CDR2 is ANQGSEA in the germline V gene. CDR3 sequence (DNA): TGCAGCGTTGCCTCTGGTAGCGGTCAAGAGACCCAGTACTTC. Translation gives CSVASGSGQETQYF.

This clone was seen only a few times. The gene calls are TRBV5-1 and TRBJ1-2; weak D call: TRBD1 (5 bases). The ends were cut back, 4 bases at V and 5 bases at J, with 9 bases in the middle. Germline values: CDR1 SGHRS, CDR2 YFSETQ. CDR3 length: 12 residues. The CDR3 region is CASSARQYGYTF. In nucleotides, the CDR3 is TGCGCCAGCAGCGCCAGACAGTATGGCTACACCTTC.

This chain uses TRBV27 with TRBJ2-5; 14 positions match TRBD2. The germline gives CDR1 MNHEY, CDR2 SMNVEV (reference sequence). V lost 6 bases and J lost 5; bases outside the gene matches: 11. The CDR3 covers 17 residues. CDR3 sequence: CASRGLAGALGLETQYF. DNA of the CDR3: TGTGCCAGCAGGGGACTAGCGGGAGCACTAGGTCTGGAGACCCAGTACTTC.

Concerning this clone itself: Other DNA sequences in this sample translate to the same CDR3. This sequence joins TRBV5-1 and TRBJ1-1; D perhaps matches TRBD1 (6 bases). The V end was cut by 2 bases, the J end by 5 bases, with 13 bases between. The CDR3 loop spans 14 amino acids. Germline assignment: CDR1 SGHRS and CDR2 YFSETQ. CDR3 in amino acids: CASSFQGSGTEAFF. CDR3 DNA sequence: TGCGCCAGCAGCTTTCAGGGGTCTGGGACTGAAGCTTTCTTT. The full variable domain, rest sourced from reference TRBV5-1 and TRBJ1-1, is KAGVTQTPRYLIKTRGQQVTLSCSPISGHRSVSWYQQTPGQGLQFLFEYFSETQRNKGNFPGRFSGRQFSNSRSEMNVSTLELGDSALYLCASSFQGSGTEAFFGQGTRLTVV.